The source of this T cell receptor beta chain is a study of T cell responses to AZD1222 COVID-19 vaccine. Sequenced by immunoSEQ multiplex PCR; TCRdb stores in-frame clones only, minus some. Among 100,000 to 150,000 clones listed, roughly 90% were seen once. Comment on this clone: Antigen specificity is unknown.

Study results and limitations: Donor demographics were predominantly white British with a female majority; clonal diversity may be underestimated.

This CDR3 spans 15 amino acids. Trimming cost V 3 bases and J 7 bases, with 18 bases left between them. Germline V CDR1 and CDR2: MNHEY, SMNVEV (reference sequence). This sequence originates from an adult who received the AZD1222 COVID-19 vaccine. V usage is TRBV27 and J usage is TRBJ1-2; a possible D gene is TRBD1 (6 bases). This material consisted of peripheral blood, taken 28 days after the second AZD1222 dose. CDR3 sequence: CASSFQTDGGGGYTF. The CDR3 nucleotides are TGTGCCAGCAGTTTCCAGACGGACGGGGGCGGTGGCTACACCTTC.